The TCR beta chain under discussion was sequenced for a study of shared clonotypes between healthy human individuals. Germline V CDR1 and CDR2: SGHDT, YYEEEE. The CDR3 sequence is 12 residues long. Trimming shortened V by 4 bases and J by 0 bases, and 2 bases separated the two germline ends. Assay: immunoSEQ multiplex PCR; the TCRdb copy retains only in-frame clones and omits some. Of some 1,900,000 clones in the sample, approximately 94% were seen once. Naive CD8 isolation took CD45RO-negative cells positively selected for CCR7 and excluded terminally differentiated effector memory CD45RA+ cells. All donors qualified as healthy HIV-negative adults and had experienced no recent acute infections or vaccinations. The count of this clone is one. Distinct nucleotide sequences in the sample also encode this CDR3.

V gene TRBV5-6 combines with J gene TRBJ1-5; D unclear. This TCR derives from a man between 18 and 29 years old in good health. Sample: naive CD8+ T cells sorted from blood. The CDR3 loop is CASSLSNQPQHF. The CDR3 region has the DNA TGTGCCAGCAGCCTTAGCAATCAGCCCCAGCATTTT.